Shown below are 22 T cell receptor beta chains from a single sample sequenced in a study of CD8 T cells in Susac syndrome. Random hexamers were used to reverse transcribe an amount of roughly 0.45 to 1 ug RNA. MiXCR, run by TCRdb on the immunoSEQ multiplex PCR reads, gives a single entry per CDR3 protein. Of some 97,000 distinct CDR3 sequences in the sample, around 96% were seen once. Material for sequencing was CD8+ T cells from PBMCs. Source of these receptors: a human donor with Susac syndrome.

The genes are TRBV19 and TRBJ1-6; D may be TRBD1 (6 bases). The germline V gene encodes CDR1 LNHDA and CDR2 SQIVND (reference sequence). CDR3 length equals 17 residues. The V end was cut by 7 bases, the J end by 0 bases, with 16 bases between. CDR3 loop: CASTQGTQSSYNSPLHF. The CDR3 DNA reads as TGTGCCAGTACTCAGGGGACGCAGAGCTCCTATAATTCACCCCTCCACTTT.

The rearrangement links TRBV6-2 or TRBV6-3 to TRBJ2-7; 8 bases agree with TRBD2. Germline CDR1 and CDR2: MNHEY and SVGEGT. The CDR3 is 17 residues long. Trimming removed 6 bases from V and 3 bases from J; junction bases left unmatched: 16. The CDR3 bases are TGTGCCAGCAGCGGACTAGCCTCGCGGGATCAATACTACGAGCAGTACTTC. This encodes CASSGLASRDQYYEQYF.

The chain has TRBV4-1 and TRBJ1-6, with a tentative D call TRBD1 (6 bases). Germline CDR1 is MGHRA and CDR2 is YSYEKL. The CDR3 loop spans 16 amino acids. V lost 3 bases, J lost 7 bases, and 16 bases lay in between. The CDR3 here is CASSQETGSGNSPLHF. In DNA form, the CDR3 reads TGCGCCAGCAGCCAGGAAACAGGGTCGGGAAATTCACCCCTCCACTTT.

This chain joins TRBV6-5 and TRBJ1-2, with D unresolved. The V gene's germline CDR1 is MNHEY and CDR2 SVGAGI. V lost 6 bases and J lost 8, with 13 bases in between. The CDR3 totals 12 residues. The CDR3 DNA follows: TGTGCCAGCAGACACTACCCGGGGGGCTACACCTTC. Translating it yields CASRHYPGGYTF.

The chain combines TRBV9 with TRBJ2-7; 7 bases are shared with TRBD2. Germline CDR1 SGDLS, CDR2 YYNGEE. The CDR3 has 16 amino acids. With V trimmed by 4 bases and J by 1 base, 11 bases remained unmatched. CDR3 loop: CASSTHRDYQSYEQYF. CDR3 DNA sequence: TGTGCCAGCAGCACACACCGGGACTACCAATCCTACGAGCAGTACTTC.

The J gene is TRBJ2-7, the V gene TRBV18; D not certain. The CDR3 has 14 residues. Per the germline V gene, CDR1 is KGHSH and CDR2 is LQKENI. Trimming stripped 3 bases from V and 2 bases from J, with 11 bases between. CDR3 DNA: TGTGCCAGCTCACCCGGATCACAGACCTACGAGCAGTACTTC. Its translation: CASSPGSQTYEQYF.

This rearrangement joins TRBV5-6 to TRBJ1-1, with no clear D. The V gene lost 5 bases and the J gene lost 4 bases, with 9 bases spanning the gap. This CDR3 region has 12 residues. Germline V gene lookup returns CDR1 SGHDT and CDR2 YYEEEE. The CDR3 sequence: CASSLEGTEAFF. The CDR3 nucleotides are TGTGCCAGCAGTCTAGAAGGCACTGAAGCTTTCTTT.

The chain recombines TRBV18 with TRBJ2-7, with D possibly TRBD1 on 5 matching bases. Germline values: CDR1 KGHSH, CDR2 LQKENI. V lost 0 bases and J lost 6, with 15 bases in between. The CDR3 covers 15 residues. The CDR3 region has the DNA TGTGCCAGCTCACCACCCGTTCAGGGCCGCGGCGAGCAGTACTTC. Residues: CASSPPVQGRGEQYF.

This chain joins TRBV20-1 and TRBJ2-7; possibly TRBD1 or TRBD2 for D (6 bases each). The CDR3 runs to 12 residues. Deletions cut 6 bases from V and 6 bases from J, with 15 bases between. Germline CDR1 DFQATT, CDR2 SNEGSKA (reference sequence). DNA for the CDR3: TGCAGTGCCCCCAGGGGACTCTTCGAGCAGTACTTC. It yields the protein CSAPRGLFEQYF.

V and J are TRBV6-5 and TRBJ2-4, with no clear D. The V end was cut by 8 bases, the J end by 1 base, with 12 bases between. Germline lookup yields CDR1 MNHEY and CDR2 SVGAGI. This CDR3 comprises 14 residues. The CDR3 bases are TGTGCCAGCTCAAGTGGGGTTGCCAAAAACATTCAGTACTTC. This translates into CASSSGVAKNIQYF.

The V gene is TRBV9, the J gene TRBJ1-2; 7 bases align to TRBD1. The V and J ends lost 3 bases and 0 bases, in that order; junction bases with no gene match: 5. CDR3 length: 15 residues. Germline V lookup: CDR1 SGDLS, CDR2 YYNGEE. This CDR3 is CASSGSGTANYGYTF. The DNA of the CDR3 is TGTGCCAGCAGCGGGTCCGGGACAGCTAACTATGGCTACACCTTC.

The rearrangement joins TRBV24-1 to TRBJ2-5; D uncertain. This CDR3 has 14 amino acids. Trimming removed 4 bases from V and 4 bases from J, with 12 bases in between. Germline V lookup: CDR1 KGHDR, CDR2 SFDVKD. CDR3 sequence (DNA): TGTGCCACCAGTGAAGGGAAGGGTTTAGAGACCCAGTACTTC. It encodes CATSEGKGLETQYF.

This sequence joins TRBV4-1 and TRBJ1-5, with 7 bases aligning to TRBD1. There are 15 residues in the CDR3. Per germline, CDR1 MGHRA and CDR2 YSYEKL. J lost 6 bases, V lost 1 base, and 6 bases had no gene match. The CDR3, as DNA: TGCGCCAGCAGCCAAGGACAGGGACGGAGTCAGCCCCAGCATTTT. Encoded protein: CASSQGQGRSQPQHF.

For the CDR3, the DNA is TGTGCCAGCACCCCCGGGGTTACAGATACGCAGTATTTT. Its protein product is CASTPGVTDTQYF. V gene TRBV12-3 or TRBV12-4 combines with J gene TRBJ2-3, with a weak D call TRBD2 (5 bases). The V gene lost 7 bases and the J gene lost 3 bases, with 11 bases spanning the gap. The length of the CDR3 is 13 residues.

The chain joins TRBV28 to TRBJ2-1; either TRBD1 or TRBD2 may fit D (5 bases each). V was pared by 5 bases and J by 0 bases, with 20 bases between. CDR1 is MDHEN and CDR2 is SYDVKM in the germline V gene. The CDR3 loop spans 18 amino acids. As DNA, the CDR3 is TGTGCCAGCAGTGGGGGAGTTATAGGGGAGAGCTCCTACAATGAGCAGTTCTTC. Its protein product is CASSGGVIGESSYNEQFF.

The rearrangement joins TRBV6-1 to TRBJ2-4; D not resolved. This CDR3 has 13 residues. CDR1 and CDR2 from the germline V gene are MNHNS and SASEGT. The germline V and J ends were trimmed by 2 bases and 6 bases, with 8 bases remaining between them. The CDR3, as DNA: TGTGCCAGCAGTGAACGGGCGTTAAACATTCAGTACTTC. It is translated as CASSERALNIQYF.

The chain links TRBV5-6 to TRBJ2-3, with D maybe TRBD2 (6 bases). Between the trimmed V and J ends, which lost 3 bases and 8 bases, there was a span of 16 bases. Germline loops: CDR1 SGHDT, CDR2 YYEEEE. The CDR3 runs to 14 residues. The CDR3 region has the DNA TGTGCCAGCAGCTCCGCGGGGAGGACTACTACGCAGTATTTT. Its translation is CASSSAGRTTTQYF.

The rearrangement links TRBV12-3 or TRBV12-4 to TRBJ1-2; D gene ambiguous. The CDR3 has 11 amino acids. V was pared by 1 base and J by 4 bases, with 1 base between. The CDR3 spells CASSLGYGYTF. The CDR3 bases are TGTGCCAGCAGTTTAGGCTATGGCTACACCTTC.

The CDR3 loop is CASRIEAVPDTQYF. The DNA of the CDR3 is TGCGCCAGCAGAATAGAGGCCGTCCCAGATACGCAGTATTTT. The genes are TRBV5-1 and TRBJ2-3; D is unresolved. V was pared by 5 bases and J by 4 bases, with 14 bases between. Germline CDR1 is SGHRS and CDR2 is YFSETQ. This CDR3 comprises 14 residues. The whole variable domain, remainder taken from reference TRBV5-1 and TRBJ2-3, is KAGVTQTPRYLIKTRGQQVTLSCSPISGHRSVSWYQQTPGQGLQFLFEYFSETQRNKGNFPGRFSGRQFSNSRSEMNVSTLELGDSALYLCASRIEAVPDTQYFGPGTRLTVL.

V gene TRBV15 combines with J gene TRBJ2-1, with 7 bases matching TRBD2. The J segment lost 10 bases and the V segment lost 5 bases, leaving 5 bases of the junction unmatched. This CDR3 is built from 12 residues. The germline gives CDR1 LNHNV, CDR2 YYDKDF (reference sequence). The CDR3 bases are TGTGCCACCAGCGAGTGGGAGGGGGAGCAGTTCTTC. Amino acid sequence: CATSEWEGEQFF.

The rearrangement joins TRBV15 to TRBJ2-1; TRBD2 might be the D (6 bases). V was clipped by 0 bases and J by 7 bases, with 13 bases between them. The CDR3 consists of 15 residues. The germline V gene has CDR1 LNHNV and CDR2 YYDKDF (reference sequence). As DNA, the CDR3 is TGTGCCACCAGCAGAGAACCGACCCGGGGGAATGAGCAGTTCTTC. Translation gives CATSREPTRGNEQFF. Full variable domain (outside the CDR3, taken from reference TRBV15 and TRBJ2-1): DAMVIQNPRYQVTQFGKPVTLSCSQTLNHNVMYWYQQKSSQAPKLLFHYYDKDFNNEADTPDNFQSRRPNTSFCFLDIRSPGLGDTAMYLCATSREPTRGNEQFFGPGTRLTVL.

The chain links TRBV6-5 to TRBJ1-1, with D perhaps matching TRBD1 (5 bases). Looked up from germline, CDR1 is MNHEY and CDR2 is SVGAGI. The CDR3 runs 13 residues. V was trimmed by 8 bases and J by 0 bases, leaving 10 bases between them. The CDR3 DNA follows: TGTGCCAGCTCGCTAGGGGTGAACACTGAAGCTTTCTTT. Its protein product is CASSLGVNTEAFF.